This T cell receptor (beta chain) was sequenced during a study of molecular identifiers for immune sequencing clone quantification. Overall study findings and caveats: One million naive cells reportedly did not prevent detection of spiked Jurkat TCR RNA from one cell. In cases of identical TCR molecules sharing a barcode, highly expanded clone sizes could be underestimated.

V was trimmed by 3 bases and J by 0 bases, leaving 9 bases between them. Germline V lookup: CDR1 MNHEY, CDR2 SMNVEV (reference sequence). This CDR3 comprises 14 residues. Each CDR3 protein is one row after TCRdb ran MiXCR on the PCR reads. This table holds tens of thousands of distinct CDR3 sequences, around a fifth found once. This clonotype was seen many times. Antigen specificity is unknown. The source of this sequence is a human donor in good health. Some libraries in this study had Jurkat cell RNA spiked in. V usage is TRBV27 and J usage is TRBJ2-7; D is uncertain. The specimen sequenced was naive CD8+ T cells from blood, with Jurkat cell RNA spiked in. The subset denotes: FACS-sorted CD8+CD4-CCR7+CD45RA+ naive T cells. The CDR3 nucleotides read TGTGCCAGCAGTTTCGGTACTTACTCCTACGAGCAGTACTTC. It is translated as CASSFGTYSYEQYF.